Listed below are T cell receptor beta chains from one sample, sequenced in a study of T-cell reconstitution after alpha-beta-depleted transplantation in children. TCRdb independently ran MiXCR on the PCR reads; one entry per CDR3 protein. The data show about 540,000 distinct CDR3 sequences, approximately 20% seen once. Sequencing used PBMCs from the stem cell graft donor, obtained from the stem cell graft. The receptors here all came from a human donor who donated a stem cell graft to a child with acute lymphoblastic leukemia. The CDR3 runs from the conserved cysteine through the conserved F or W. The order of the fields is J gene, D gene, V gene, clone size, CDR3 DNA, CDR3 protein. The D gene is left open where the match is weak. Clone size is shown for a subset of rows, as once, few, many or a class of expanded clone.

J: TRBJ1-2
D: TRBD1
V: TRBV4-1
size: NA
DNA: TGCGCCAGCAGTCGGACAGGCCTCTATGGCTACACCTTC
CDR3: CASSRTGLYGYTF

J: TRBJ2-1
D: TRBD1
V: TRBV20-1
size: NA
DNA: TGCAGTGCTAGAGATTTGTACAGGGGCCTTAAGAGCTCCTACAATGAGCAGTTCTTC
CDR3: CSARDLYRGLKSSYNEQFF

J: TRBJ2-1
D: NA
V: TRBV7-8
size: many
DNA: TGTGCCAGCAGCTTAGGTCGAGAGGAGCAGTTCTTC
CDR3: CASSLGREEQFF

J: TRBJ1-4
D: TRBD1
V: TRBV4-1
size: few
DNA: TGCGCCAGCAGCCAAGGGGACAGGGATAATGAAAAACTGTTTTTT
CDR3: CASSQGDRDNEKLFF

J: TRBJ1-1
D: NA
V: TRBV20-1
size: NA
DNA: TGCAGTGCTAGCTGGACGAACACTGAAGCTTTCTTT
CDR3: CSASWTNTEAFF

J: TRBJ2-5
D: TRBD1
V: TRBV12-3/TRBV12-4
size: few
DNA: TGTGCCAGCAGTCCGCAGACAGGGGGGATTGAGACCCAGTACTTC
CDR3: CASSPQTGGIETQYF

J: TRBJ2-7
D: NA
V: TRBV5-6
size: NA
DNA: TGTGCCAGCAGCTATATCCGGGATCCCTACGAGCAGTACTTC
CDR3: CASSYIRDPYEQYF

J: TRBJ2-3
D: NA
V: TRBV3-1
size: NA
DNA: TGTGCCAGCAGCCACGGGGGAGTAGATACGCAGTATTTT
CDR3: CASSHGGVDTQYF

J: TRBJ2-7
D: TRBD2
V: TRBV6-1
size: NA
DNA: TGTGCCAGCAGTGGAGCGGCTAGCGGGAACTACGAGCAGTACTTC
CDR3: CASSGAASGNYEQYF

J: TRBJ2-3
D: NA
V: TRBV24-1
size: few
DNA: TGTGCCACCAGTGATCCCCTGGCTAGCCCATACGTGGATACGCAGTATTTT
CDR3: CATSDPLASPYVDTQYF

J: TRBJ2-7
D: TRBD2
V: TRBV7-6
size: NA
DNA: TGTGCCAGCAGCTTAGTGGCTAGCGGTGGTTACGAGCAGTACTTC
CDR3: CASSLVASGGYEQYF

J: TRBJ1-2
D: NA
V: TRBV7-9
size: few
DNA: TGTGCCAGCAGCCCTTTCGGAGGAAGGGGGGATGGCTACACCTTC
CDR3: CASSPFGGRGDGYTF

J: TRBJ1-5
D: NA
V: TRBV4-2
size: NA
DNA: TGTGCCAGCAGCCAAGATTTTGGCAGGAGCAATCAGCCCCAGCATTTT
CDR3: CASSQDFGRSNQPQHF

J: TRBJ2-1
D: TRBD2
V: TRBV5-1
size: NA
DNA: TGCGCCAGCAGCTCCCCGACCGGGACTAGCGGAACCTACAATGAGCAGTTCTTC
CDR3: CASSSPTGTSGTYNEQFF

J: TRBJ2-7
D: NA
V: TRBV6-1
size: few
DNA: TGTGCCAGCAGTGAAGCGCTGGCTTCCTACGAGCAGTACTTC
CDR3: CASSEALASYEQYF

J: TRBJ2-5
D: NA
V: TRBV27
size: NA
DNA: TGTGCCAGCAGGCTGGGAGAGACCCAGTACTTC
CDR3: CASRLGETQYF

J: TRBJ2-7
D: TRBD2
V: TRBV7-6
size: NA
DNA: TGTGCCAGCTCCGGGGCTAGCGGGACCGAGCAGTACTTC
CDR3: CASSGASGTEQYF

J: TRBJ1-4
D: NA
V: TRBV6-1
size: few
DNA: TGTGCCAGCTGGGACTCCAAGGACTCGGGCGCTAATGAAAAACTGTTTTTT
CDR3: CASWDSKDSGANEKLFF

J: TRBJ2-7
D: NA
V: TRBV12-5
size: NA
DNA: TGTGCTAGTGGTTTGGAAGACGAGCAGTACTTC
CDR3: CASGLEDEQYF

J: TRBJ1-4
D: NA
V: TRBV7-9
size: NA
DNA: TGTGCCAGCAGCTTAGGAGGGGTGGAACTGTTTTTT
CDR3: CASSLGGVELFF

J: TRBJ2-7
D: TRBD1
V: TRBV5-1
size: few
DNA: TGCGCCAGCAGCTTGGCCCAGGGGGCGGCGCACGAGCAGTACTTC
CDR3: CASSLAQGAAHEQYF

J: TRBJ2-5
D: NA
V: TRBV7-9
size: few
DNA: TGTGCCAGCAGCCCCGAAGGCGCAGTACTCCAAGAGACCCAGTACTTC
CDR3: CASSPEGAVLQETQYF

J: TRBJ2-4
D: NA
V: TRBV20-1
size: few
DNA: TGCAGTGCTAGAGACGGGGTTGGAGGAAGGTACATTCAGTACTTC
CDR3: CSARDGVGGRYIQYF

J: TRBJ1-2
D: NA
V: TRBV7-2
size: NA
DNA: TGTGCCAGCAGCTTAGTATTTTTGGGGGACTATGGCTACACCTTC
CDR3: CASSLVFLGDYGYTF

J: TRBJ2-1
D: NA
V: TRBV5-1
size: few
DNA: TGCGCCAGCAGCTTACGAGTAACGGGTGAGCAGTTCTTC
CDR3: CASSLRVTGEQFF

J: TRBJ2-7
D: NA
V: TRBV20-1
size: few
DNA: TGCAGTGCTAGAGGTGCGGGACTCTCCTCCTACGAGCAGTACTTC
CDR3: CSARGAGLSSYEQYF

J: TRBJ2-5
D: TRBD2
V: TRBV20-1
size: many
DNA: TGCAGTGCTAGAGATGTTAGCGGGTACCAAGAGACCCAGTACTTC
CDR3: CSARDVSGYQETQYF

J: TRBJ2-1
D: NA
V: TRBV7-9
size: many
DNA: TGTGCCAGCAGCCCCCCGGTGAGAGGGAGTGAGCAGTTCTTC
CDR3: CASSPPVRGSEQFF

J: TRBJ2-1
D: NA
V: TRBV4-2
size: few
DNA: TGTGCCAGCAGCAGAGGAACAGACTACAATGAGCAGTTCTTC
CDR3: CASSRGTDYNEQFF

J: TRBJ2-7
D: NA
V: TRBV2
size: NA
DNA: TGTGCCAGCAGGGGGACATCCTCCCCCGAGCAGTACTTC
CDR3: CASRGTSSPEQYF

J: TRBJ2-3
D: TRBD2
V: TRBV7-9
size: NA
DNA: TGTGCCAGCAGCCCCCGGGTAGCGGGGTCTGATACGCAGTATTTT
CDR3: CASSPRVAGSDTQYF

J: TRBJ2-1
D: TRBD1
V: TRBV7-2
size: NA
DNA: TGTGCCAGCAGCGTGGGACAGGGCATCGGGTCCTACAATGAGCAGTTCTTC
CDR3: CASSVGQGIGSYNEQFF

J: TRBJ2-7
D: TRBD2
V: TRBV20-1
size: few
DNA: TGCAGTGCTCCCTCTAGCGGGTACACCTACGAGCAGTACTTC
CDR3: CSAPSSGYTYEQYF

J: TRBJ2-1
D: TRBD2
V: TRBV5-1
size: NA
DNA: TGCGCCAGCAGCTTGACCCAACTAGCGCGGGGTCGGCAGTTCTTC
CDR3: CASSLTQLARGRQFF

J: TRBJ1-2
D: TRBD1
V: TRBV9
size: NA
DNA: TGTGCCAGCAGCCCCGGGAGGCGGGACAGCGTACGCTACACCTTC
CDR3: CASSPGRRDSVRYTF

J: TRBJ2-5
D: NA
V: TRBV7-3
size: once
DNA: TGTGCCAGCAGCTTACTGGGGGGAGTTAAACAGACCCAGTACTTC
CDR3: CASSLLGGVKQTQYF

J: TRBJ1-1
D: NA
V: TRBV10-3
size: many
DNA: TGTGCCACATCTTGGGGGCCTGAGGGCACTGAAGCTTTCTTT
CDR3: CATSWGPEGTEAFF

J: TRBJ2-3
D: NA
V: TRBV4-1
size: NA
DNA: TGCGCCAGCAGCCAAGTTCCGGGCACAGATACGCAGTATTTT
CDR3: CASSQVPGTDTQYF

J: TRBJ2-2
D: NA
V: TRBV7-9
size: NA
DNA: TGTGCCAGCAGCTCGGGACTCCTGGCGGAGCTGTTTTTT
CDR3: CASSSGLLAELFF

J: TRBJ2-4
D: NA
V: TRBV6-5
size: few
DNA: TGTGCCAGCAGTTGGGGCAGGGGTGCCAAAAACATTCAGTACTTC
CDR3: CASSWGRGAKNIQYF

J: TRBJ1-1
D: NA
V: TRBV12-3/TRBV12-4
size: few
DNA: TGTGCCAACAAAGGGCAGGGTGAAGCTTTCTTT
CDR3: CANKGQGEAFF